A single sample gave rise to the 20 T cell receptor beta chains below, sequenced in a study of blood T cell repertoires in COVID-19. Assay: immunoSEQ multiplex PCR; the TCRdb copy retains only in-frame clones and omits some. The table shows roughly 160,000 clones, with more than 75% occurring only once. Sequencing input: peripheral blood. These receptors were collected from a woman in her 70s with COVID-19, enrolled during active disease.

In DNA form, the CDR3 reads TGTGCCTGGAGTGTAGGAGTCACGAGGGTGGAAAAACTGTTTTTT. It translates to CAWSVGVTRVEKLFF. This rearrangement joins TRBV30 to TRBJ1-4; D not resolved. The germline V and J ends were trimmed by 0 bases and 8 bases, with 16 bases remaining between them. Germline-derived CDR1 and CDR2 are GTSNPN and SVGIG (reference sequence). The CDR3 totals 15 residues.

The V call is TRBV28, the J call TRBJ1-2, with TRBD1 matching over 10 bases. The CDR3 runs to 15 residues. V lost 8 bases to trimming and J lost 5 bases; unmatched junction nucleotides: 11. Looked up from germline, CDR1 is MDHEN and CDR2 is SYDVKM. The CDR3 reads CASGGQGQAGYGYTF. CDR3 nucleotides: TGTGCCAGCGGGGGACAGGGGCAGGCAGGATATGGCTACACCTTC.

The rearrangement joins TRBV18 to TRBJ2-7; 7 bases are a match to TRBD1. This CDR3 has 15 residues. V gave up 2 bases and J gave up 7 bases; unmatched junction bases: 11. CDR1 is KGHSH and CDR2 is LQKENI in the germline V gene. CDR3 coding DNA: TGTGCCAGCTCACCATCGGACAGGACCCAGAGTGAGCAGTACTTC. Protein: CASSPSDRTQSEQYF.

The chain combines TRBV7-8 with TRBJ2-5, with 9 positions matching TRBD1. Germline V CDR1 and CDR2: SGHVS, FQNEAQ. The CDR3 has 17 amino acids. The trim removed 7 bases at V and 0 bases at J, leaving 12 bases unmatched. The CDR3 nucleotides are TGTGCCAGCACCGTACCTCTACAGGGGGCCCACCAAGAGACCCAGTACTTC. Translation gives CASTVPLQGAHQETQYF.

The chain is built from TRBV27 and TRBJ1-3, with 9 bases matching TRBD1. The CDR3 spans 15 residues. Germline CDR1 MNHEY, CDR2 SMNVEV (reference sequence). J lost 4 bases, V lost 4 bases, and 5 bases had no gene match. The CDR3 region is CASSSQGALGNTIYF. DNA for the CDR3: TGTGCCAGCAGTTCACAGGGGGCCCTCGGAAACACCATATATTTT.

This chain connects TRBV27 to TRBJ2-2, with 8 bases fitting TRBD1. The germline CDR1 and CDR2 sequences are MNHEY and SMNVEV (reference sequence). V lost 3 bases to trimming and J lost 0 bases; unmatched junction nucleotides: 6. The CDR3 covers 17 residues. The DNA for the CDR3 is TGTGCCAGCAGTTTGACAGGGGAAATTCCGAACACCGGGGAGCTGTTTTTT. Encoded protein: CASSLTGEIPNTGELFF.

The genes are TRBV5-1 and TRBJ2-5, with D tentatively TRBD1 (5 bases). In germline, CDR1 is SGHRS, CDR2 YFSETQ. This CDR3 comprises 13 residues. Trimming removed 4 bases from V and 10 bases from J, with 17 bases in between. The chain's CDR3 is CASSGAYTTVQYF. CDR3 sequence (DNA): TGCGCCAGCAGCGGGGCCTACACGACAGTCCAGTACTTC. Looking up the rest from reference TRBV5-1 and TRBJ2-5 gives the full variable domain: KAGVTQTPRYLIKTRGQQVTLSCSPISGHRSVSWYQQTPGQGLQFLFEYFSETQRNKGNFPGRFSGRQFSNSRSEMNVSTLELGDSALYLCASSGAYTTVQYFGPGTRLLVL.

The chain employs TRBV6-5 and TRBJ1-2, with TRBD1 matching over 11 bases. Germline V gives CDR1 MNHEY, CDR2 SVGAGI. The CDR3 has 16 amino acids. After removal of 4 bases from V and 4 bases from J, the junction contained 8 bases not matched to a gene. In DNA, the CDR3 is TGTGCCAGCAGTTTATCCGGGACAGGGGGAGTCTATGGCTACACCTTC. Translating it yields CASSLSGTGGVYGYTF.

The chain has TRBV6-5 and TRBJ1-1; D not resolved. The V gene lost 11 bases and the J gene lost 0 bases, with 7 bases spanning the gap. Germline V gene data show CDR1 as MNHEY and CDR2 as SVGAGI. The CDR3 covers 11 residues. For the CDR3, the DNA is TGTGCCGGCGGCCTGAACACTGAAGCTTTCTTT. Translated, it gives CAGGLNTEAFF.

The chain joins TRBV5-4 to TRBJ1-1; TRBD1 aligns across 9 bases. CDR1 is SGHNT, CDR2 YYREEE, per germline (reference sequence). This CDR3 comprises 17 residues. J was trimmed by 1 base and V by 5 bases; bases with no gene match: 12. CDR3 in amino acids: CASSFNRGPGGNTEAFF. CDR3 nucleotides: TGTGCCAGCAGTTTTAACAGGGGGCCAGGAGGGAACACTGAAGCTTTCTTT.

This clone was recorded only once. This chain joins TRBV7-9 and TRBJ2-7, with TRBD1 identical over 12 bases. This CDR3 spans 16 amino acids. With 0 bases clipped from V and 5 bases from J, the junction kept 5 bases outside the gene matches. Germline CDR1 reads SEHNR; CDR2 reads FQNEAQ (reference sequence). The CDR3: CASSLALGQGAHEQYF. Written as DNA, the CDR3 is TGTGCCAGCAGCTTAGCCTTGGGACAGGGGGCCCACGAGCAGTACTTC.

CDR3 protein: CASSLGTGRRTGELFF. CDR3 DNA: TGTGCCAGCAGTTTGGGGACAGGGCGGCGCACCGGGGAGCTGTTTTTT. This chain uses TRBV28 with TRBJ2-2, with TRBD1 identical over 9 bases. CDR3 length: 16 residues. Germline V CDR1 and CDR2: MDHEN, SYDVKM. V dropped 3 bases and J dropped 4; count of bases not matched to a gene: 6.

The rearrangement joins TRBV7-2 to TRBJ2-3, with TRBD1 matching over 9 bases. Trimming at V came to 4 bases and at J to 1 base, leaving 3 bases not matched to a gene. CDR1 and CDR2 from the germline V gene are SGHTA and FQGNSA. The CDR3 covers 15 residues. Here the CDR3 DNA reads TGTGCCAGCAGCTCACAGGGGGCACGCACAGATACGCAGTATTTT. Its translation: CASSSQGARTDTQYF. The whole variable domain, filled in from reference TRBV7-2 and TRBJ2-3, reads GAGVSQSPSNKVTEKGKDVELRCDPISGHTALYWYRQSLGQGLEFLIYFQGNSAPDKSGLPSDRFSAERTGGSVSTLTIQRTQQEDSAVYLCASSSQGARTDTQYFGPGTRLTVL.

The chain is built from TRBV7-2 and TRBJ1-3, with D unclear. Germline V gene lookup returns CDR1 SGHTA and CDR2 FQGNSA. The CDR3 sequence is 12 residues long. V shed 4 bases and J shed 4 bases, with 5 bases lying between them. The CDR3 here is CASSSEGNTIYF. DNA of the CDR3: TGTGCCAGCAGCTCTGAGGGAAACACCATATATTTT.

The J gene is TRBJ1-2, the V gene TRBV14, with TRBD1 identical over 8 bases. The CDR3 covers 15 residues. Germline trimming cut 0 bases from V and 4 bases from J; bases unmatched to any gene: 4. In germline, CDR1 is SGHDN, CDR2 FVKESK. CDR3 sequence: CASSQDRDRFYGYTF. CDR3 DNA sequence: TGTGCCAGCAGCCAAGACCGGGACAGGTTCTATGGCTACACCTTC.

This chain uses TRBV27 with TRBJ1-2, with D tentatively TRBD1 (5 bases). CDR3 size: 16 residues. Germline CDR1 reads MNHEY; CDR2 reads SMNVEV (reference sequence). Trimming cost V 6 bases and J 1 base, with 18 bases left between them. The CDR3 DNA sequence: TGTGCCAGCAGGGGTACTTGGGGCAGACTTAACTATGGCTACACCTTC. Encoded protein: CASRGTWGRLNYGYTF.

V usage is TRBV28 and J usage is TRBJ2-4, with TRBD2 matching over 9 bases. V was pared by 5 bases and J by 8 bases, with 25 bases of the junction left unmatched. The CDR3 consists of 20 residues. Germline V gene sequence: CDR1 MDHEN, CDR2 SYDVKM. CDR3 nucleotide sequence: TGTGCCAGCAGTCACACGGACCTCAGCAGTTTGCGGGGGGGTTGGGACATTCAGTACTTC. Protein: CASSHTDLSSLRGGWDIQYF.

The rearrangement uses TRBV7-8 and TRBJ1-3; D remains ambiguous. CDR1 is SGHVS and CDR2 is FQNEAQ in the germline V gene. CDR3 length: 14 amino acids. Trimming took off 0 bases at V and 0 bases at J, with 3 bases between the two ends. The CDR3 DNA reads as TGTGCCAGCAGCTTAGCTTACTCTGGAAACACCATATATTTT. Amino acid sequence: CASSLAYSGNTIYF.

J is TRBJ2-3 and V is TRBV20-1, with unresolved D. Germline CDR1 reads DFQATT; CDR2 reads SNEGSKA (reference sequence). There are 14 residues in the CDR3. Trimming left V 3 bases short and J 0 bases short, with 10 bases between. The CDR3 sequence: CSASLGSSTDTQYF. CDR3 nucleotide sequence: TGCAGTGCTAGTTTGGGCAGTAGCACAGATACGCAGTATTTT.

The chain recombines TRBV7-8 with TRBJ2-7; 10 bases line up with TRBD1. The V gene end was trimmed by 0 bases and the J gene end by 4 bases; junction bases not matched to a gene: 9. CDR3 length equals 17 residues. Looked up from germline, CDR1 is SGHVS and CDR2 is FQNEAQ. CDR3 in DNA: TGTGCCAGCAGCTTAGCTTCGTCAGGGACAGGGGCATACGAGCAGTACTTC. It is translated as CASSLASSGTGAYEQYF.